Shown below are 19 T cell receptor beta chains from a single sample sequenced in a study of T cells in localized non-small cell lung cancer. This table comes from immunoSEQ multiplex PCR, and its TCRdb copy is limited to in-frame clones, with some not included. The data show about 52,000 clones, approximately 86% seen once. The specimen comprised PBMCs, sampled before any cancer treatment. These receptors all stem from a female donor with stage II lung adenocarcinoma.

The chain joins TRBV10-3 to TRBJ1-2; D is uncertain. Trimming took off 5 bases at V and 2 bases at J, with 12 bases between the two ends. The CDR3 spans 14 residues. Per germline, CDR1 ENHRY and CDR2 SYGVKD. This chain's CDR3 is CAISSPSRNYGYTF. As DNA, the CDR3 is TGTGCCATCAGTTCTCCTTCGCGGAACTATGGCTACACCTTC.

This chain joins TRBV5-4 and TRBJ2-1, with D perhaps TRBD1 (5 bases). This CDR3 has 14 amino acids. CDR1 is SGHNT, CDR2 YYREEE, per germline (reference sequence). Trimming left V 6 bases short and J 1 base short, with 11 bases between. The CDR3, as DNA: TGTGCCAGCACGATCCCAGGGTCCTACAATGAGCAGTTCTTC. Its translation: CASTIPGSYNEQFF.

This chain links TRBV27 with TRBJ1-2; 7 bases map to TRBD1. Germline loops: CDR1 MNHEY, CDR2 SMNVEV (reference sequence). This CDR3 has 14 residues. V was clipped by 5 bases and J by 2 bases; unmatched bases: 5. The CDR3 DNA is TGTGCCAGCAGTACGAGACAGGGAAACTATGGCTACACCTTC. Its translation: CASSTRQGNYGYTF.

This rearrangement joins TRBV5-1 to TRBJ1-2; possible D gene TRBD1, 5 bases. Germline V gives CDR1 SGHRS, CDR2 YFSETQ. V lost 4 bases and J lost 0, with 10 bases in between. The CDR3 runs to 14 residues. In nucleotides, the CDR3 is TGCGCCAGCAGCCCCGGACACCCTAACTATGGCTACACCTTC. This gives the protein CASSPGHPNYGYTF. The entire variable domain, with the rest obtained from reference TRBV5-1 and TRBJ1-2, is as follows: KAGVTQTPRYLIKTRGQQVTLSCSPISGHRSVSWYQQTPGQGLQFLFEYFSETQRNKGNFPGRFSGRQFSNSRSEMNVSTLELGDSALYLCASSPGHPNYGYTFGSGTRLTVV.

The chain joins TRBV5-1 to TRBJ1-3; maybe TRBD1 (5 bases). Per germline, CDR1 SGHRS and CDR2 YFSETQ. The length of the CDR3 is 13 residues. V gave up 5 bases and J gave up 2 bases, with 8 bases separating them. The DNA of the CDR3 is TGCGCCAGCAGGCAGGGTGCTGGAAACACCATATATTTT. This sequence encodes CASRQGAGNTIYF.

The chain combines TRBV29-1 with TRBJ2-5, with D uncertain. This CDR3 has 13 amino acids. The ends were cut back, 6 bases at V and 1 base at J, with 12 bases in the middle. The germline V gene encodes CDR1 SQVTM and CDR2 ANQGSEA. The CDR3 nucleotides are TGCAGCGTCACCCCGGGCAGCCAAGAGACCCAGTACTTC. It codes for CSVTPGSQETQYF.

The J gene is TRBJ1-2, the V gene TRBV6-1, with D possibly matching TRBD1 (6 bases). The CDR3 covers 16 residues. Per germline, CDR1 MNHNS and CDR2 SASEGT. With 3 bases removed from V and 0 bases from J, the gap between germline ends came to 14 bases. The CDR3 nucleotides read TGTGCCAGCAGTGACCCTGGACAGAAAGCTAACTATGGCTACACCTTC. Amino acids: CASSDPGQKANYGYTF.

This clone was seen a handful of times. The V and J genes are TRBV29-1 and TRBJ1-2; 7 positions match TRBD1. CDR1 and CDR2 (germline): SQVTM, ANQGSEA. The V gene end was trimmed by 7 bases and the J gene end by 2 bases; junction bases not matched to a gene: 7. This CDR3 has 13 residues. The DNA for the CDR3 is TGCAGCGCCTGGATGGGACAGAACTATGGCTACACCTTC. The encoded protein is CSAWMGQNYGYTF.

The rearrangement links TRBV15 to TRBJ2-1, with 9 bases lining up with TRBD2. Germline-derived CDR1 and CDR2 are LNHNV and YYDKDF (reference sequence). The V segment lost 8 bases and the J segment 6 bases; nucleotides outside the gene matches: 5. The CDR3 runs to 13 residues. The chain's CDR3 is CATAGTSLNEQFF. CDR3 nucleotide sequence: TGTGCCACCGCGGGGACTAGCCTCAATGAGCAGTTCTTC.

The CDR3 nucleotides are TGTGCCAGCAGCTACGGAAAGTACACTGAAGCTTTCTTT. This translates into CASSYGKYTEAFF. The chain couples TRBV11-2 to TRBJ1-1, with D unclear. The CDR3 covers 13 residues. Trimming took 4 bases from V and 3 from J, leaving 9 bases between them. Germline values: CDR1 SGHAT, CDR2 FQNNGV.

The CDR3: CATKWGGQGNTSTDTQYF. CDR3 nucleotides: TGTGCCACCAAATGGGGAGGACAGGGTAACACTAGCACAGATACGCAGTATTTT. The gene calls are TRBV27 and TRBJ2-3; TRBD1 matches 8 bases. The trim removed 10 bases at V and 0 bases at J, leaving 18 bases unmatched. This CDR3 has 18 residues. Germline V gene lookup returns CDR1 MNHEY and CDR2 SMNVEV (reference sequence).

This chain joins TRBV19 and TRBJ2-3, with D unclear. The CDR3 runs to 12 residues. V was pared by 5 bases and J by 1 base, with 4 bases between. Germline V gene lookup returns CDR1 LNHDA and CDR2 SQIVND (reference sequence). This CDR3 is CASSSRTDTQYF. The CDR3 region has the DNA TGTGCCAGTAGTTCCCGCACAGATACGCAGTATTTT. The entire variable domain, with the rest obtained from reference TRBV19 and TRBJ2-3, is as follows: DGGITQSPKYLFRKEGQNVTLSCEQNLNHDAMYWYRQDPGQGLRLIYYSQIVNDFQKGDIAEGYSVSREKKESFPLTVTSAQKNPTAFYLCASSSRTDTQYFGPGTRLTVL.

V and J are TRBV5-1 and TRBJ2-7; 9 bases align to TRBD2. After removal of 3 bases from V and 5 bases from J, the junction contained 6 bases not matched to a gene. This CDR3 region has 14 residues. CDR1 SGHRS and CDR2 YFSETQ come from the germline V gene. The CDR3 bases are TGCGCCAGCAGCTGGGGACTAGCTCGCGACGAGCAGTACTTC. This translates into CASSWGLARDEQYF.

This chain links TRBV5-1 with TRBJ2-7; D not resolved. The length of the CDR3 is 14 residues. In germline, CDR1 is SGHRS, CDR2 YFSETQ. Trimming removed 2 bases from V and 3 bases from J, with 12 bases in between. This chain's CDR3 is CASSFFRQNYEQYF. As DNA, the CDR3 is TGCGCCAGCAGCTTCTTCCGGCAGAACTACGAGCAGTACTTC.

The CDR3 reads CASGPLRGGGTLNTGELFF. The CDR3 DNA sequence: TGTGCTAGTGGTCCGCTGCGGGGCGGGGGCACACTAAACACCGGGGAGCTGTTTTTT. The rearrangement links TRBV12-5 to TRBJ2-2; D is possibly TRBD2 (7 bases). Germline CDR1 is LGHNT and CDR2 is FRNRAP. Trimming shortened V by 5 bases and J by 2 bases, and 24 bases separated the two germline ends. This CDR3 is built from 19 residues.

V usage is TRBV27 and J usage is TRBJ1-6; no firm D call. Germline CDR1 is MNHEY and CDR2 is SMNVEV (reference sequence). The V gene lost 6 bases and the J gene lost 0 bases, with 6 bases spanning the gap. This CDR3 has 14 residues. This CDR3 is CASSPGSYNSPLHF. In nucleotides, the CDR3 is TGTGCCAGCAGCCCCGGCTCCTATAATTCACCCCTCCACTTT.

The rearrangement uses TRBV6-1 and TRBJ2-3; D is possibly TRBD2 (6 bases). The length of the CDR3 is 19 residues. The germline gives CDR1 MNHNS, CDR2 SASEGT. Trimming removed 4 bases from V and 11 bases from J, with 34 bases in between. CDR3 DNA: TGTGCCAGCAGTGGAGCCTATGGAATGCGGACCCGGGGGATGGAAGAGCAGTATTTT. It specifies CASSGAYGMRTRGMEEQYF.

The chain links TRBV27 to TRBJ2-2; the match to TRBD1 covers 10 bases. Germline V CDR1 and CDR2: MNHEY, SMNVEV (reference sequence). This CDR3 has 15 amino acids. V was clipped by 7 bases and J by 7 bases; unmatched bases: 9. DNA of the CDR3: TGTGCCAGCAACAACGGACAGGGGGGAATCGGGGAGCTGTTTTTT. This sequence encodes CASNNGQGGIGELFF.

The rearrangement joins TRBV7-9 to TRBJ1-3, with D possibly TRBD1 on 5 matching bases. Germline CDR1 and CDR2: SEHNR and FQNEAQ (reference sequence). The CDR3 runs to 14 residues. V lost 2 bases and J 7 bases, leaving 12 bases between the germline ends. CDR3 region: CASSLQGILNTIYF. CDR3 in DNA: TGTGCCAGCAGCTTACAGGGTATTTTGAACACCATATATTTT.